The clone carrying this TCR beta chain came up a few times. Its antigen is currently unknown. The entry originates in a study of T cells after yellow fever vaccination. V trimming: 0 bases; J trimming: 8 bases; junction bases outside the gene matches: 8. Per germline, CDR1 LNHNV and CDR2 YYDKDF (reference sequence). This CDR3 comprises 16 residues. TCRdb reanalysed the 5' RACE reads using MiXCR and keeps one entry per CDR3 protein. The profile shows 350,000 to 450,000 distinct CDR3 sequences, around 19% of them singletons. Overall study results and limits: Contamination of FACS-sorted repertoires by abundant clonotypes from the bulk population could occur.

The sample here was PBMCs, taken before the yellow fever booster vaccination. The J gene is TRBJ2-1, the V gene TRBV15; 9 nucleotides agree with TRBD2. The clonotype originates from a young man who received the YFV17D yellow fever vaccine. The CDR3 DNA sequence: TGTGCCACCAGCAGAGATCAGCGGGGGGCCGCCGATGAGCAGTTCTTC. It yields the protein CATSRDQRGAADEQFF. Looking up the rest from reference TRBV15 and TRBJ2-1 gives the full variable domain: DAMVIQNPRYQVTQFGKPVTLSCSQTLNHNVMYWYQQKSSQAPKLLFHYYDKDFNNEADTPDNFQSRRPNTSFCFLDIRSPGLGDTAMYLCATSRDQRGAADEQFFGPGTRLTVL.